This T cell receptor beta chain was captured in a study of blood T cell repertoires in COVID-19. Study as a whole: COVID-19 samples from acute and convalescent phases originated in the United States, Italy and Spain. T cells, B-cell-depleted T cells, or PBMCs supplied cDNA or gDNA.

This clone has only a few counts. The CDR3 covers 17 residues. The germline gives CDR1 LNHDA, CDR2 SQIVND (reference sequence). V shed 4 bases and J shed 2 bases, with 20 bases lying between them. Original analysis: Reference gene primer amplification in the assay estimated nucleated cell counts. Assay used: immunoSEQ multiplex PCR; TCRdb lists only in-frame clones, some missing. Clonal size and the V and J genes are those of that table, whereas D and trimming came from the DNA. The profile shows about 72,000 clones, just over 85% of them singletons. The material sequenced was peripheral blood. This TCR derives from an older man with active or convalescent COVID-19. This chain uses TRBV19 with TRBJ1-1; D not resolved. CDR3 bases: TGTGCCAGTAGTAGAAGCCGGGTCCTCGGCCCTAACACTGAAGCTTTCTTT. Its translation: CASSRSRVLGPNTEAFF.